One and the same sample provided the 14 T cell receptor beta chains below, sequenced in a study of blood T cell repertoires in COVID-19. Here immunoSEQ multiplex PCR was the method, and the copy in TCRdb shows in-frame clones only, minus some. The sample holds around 100,000 clones, roughly nine tenths seen once. The sequenced material came from peripheral blood. The receptors derive from a man aged 55-75 years with acute or convalescent COVID-19.

The CDR3: CASSIGTGSGTEAFF. In nucleotides, the CDR3 is TGTGCCAGTAGTATAGGTACGGGAAGTGGCACTGAAGCTTTCTTT. The V and J genes are TRBV19 and TRBJ1-1; D uncertain. CDR1 and CDR2 from the germline V gene are LNHDA and SQIVND (reference sequence). The CDR3 consists of 15 residues. Trimming took off 1 base at V and 4 bases at J, with 13 bases between the two ends. The entire variable domain, with the rest obtained from reference TRBV19 and TRBJ1-1, is as follows: DGGITQSPKYLFRKEGQNVTLSCEQNLNHDAMYWYRQDPGQGLRLIYYSQIVNDFQKGDIAEGYSVSREKKESFPLTVTSAQKNPTAFYLCASSIGTGSGTEAFFGQGTRLTVV.

The rearrangement links TRBV19 to TRBJ1-3; weak D call: TRBD1 (5 bases). Trimming stripped 1 base from V and 0 bases from J, with 10 bases between. The CDR3 sequence is 16 residues long. The germline V gene encodes CDR1 LNHDA and CDR2 SQIVND (reference sequence). Here the CDR3 DNA reads TGTGCCAGTAGTATAGGGGGGGTTAACTCTGGAAACACCATATATTTT. Translation: CASSIGGVNSGNTIYF. The full variable domain, in which reference TRBV19 and TRBJ1-3 provide the parts outside the CDR3, is DGGITQSPKYLFRKEGQNVTLSCEQNLNHDAMYWYRQDPGQGLRLIYYSQIVNDFQKGDIAEGYSVSREKKESFPLTVTSAQKNPTAFYLCASSIGGVNSGNTIYFGEGSWLTVV.

Worth noting for this clone: An end of the junction differs from the germline gene, which may be a read error. J is TRBJ2-5 and V is TRBV7-7, with D unclear. The CDR3 runs to 14 residues. Germline-derived CDR1 and CDR2 are SSHAT and FNYEAQ (reference sequence). The CDR3 loop reads CASSFAVGQETQYF. CDR3 bases: TGTGCTAGCAGCTTCGCGGTGGGTCAAGAGACCCAGTACTTC.

About this clone itself: Other DNA sequences in this specimen translate into the identical CDR3. V and J are TRBV7-3 and TRBJ2-3, with TRBD2 matching 10 bases. After removal of 5 bases from V and 2 bases from J, the junction contained 4 bases not matched to a gene. The CDR3 has 15 amino acids. The germline gives CDR1 SGHTA, CDR2 FQGTGA. The CDR3 loop reads CASSRAGGSTDTQYF. Here the CDR3 DNA reads TGTGCCAGCAGCCGAGCGGGAGGGTCCACAGATACGCAGTATTTT.

V is TRBV4-1 and J is TRBJ1-6, with TRBD1 as a possible D gene (5 bases). V was cut by 0 bases and J by 10 bases, with 7 bases left in between. In germline, CDR1 is MGHRA, CDR2 YSYEKL. The CDR3 contains 13 residues. This CDR3 is CASSQEGLSPLHF. CDR3 nucleotide sequence: TGCGCCAGCAGCCAAGAGGGGCTCTCACCCCTCCACTTT.

This clone occurred once. V gene TRBV5-1 combines with J gene TRBJ1-4; D is undetermined. The germline gives CDR1 SGHRS, CDR2 YFSETQ. The CDR3 has 14 residues. Trimming removed 5 bases at V and 1 base at J, with 9 bases between. The CDR3 here is CASSETVTNEKLFF. For the CDR3, the DNA is TGCGCCAGCAGTGAAACAGTAACTAATGAAAAACTGTTTTTT.

In its sample, this clone was seen a few times. This chain links TRBV5-1 with TRBJ2-1, with a weak D call TRBD2 (5 bases). The CDR3 consists of 13 residues. Germline V gene sequence: CDR1 SGHRS, CDR2 YFSETQ. With 3 bases removed from V and 7 bases from J, the gap between germline ends came to 11 bases. CDR3: CASSSSIGNEQFF. In nucleotides, the CDR3 is TGCGCCAGCAGCTCTAGCATAGGGAATGAGCAGTTCTTC.

CDR3 region: CASSLAVEETQYF. The CDR3 nucleotides read TGCGCCAGCAGCCTAGCGGTGGAAGAGACCCAGTACTTC. The V gene is TRBV5-1, the J gene TRBJ2-5, with TRBD2 matching 7 bases. Germline values: CDR1 SGHRS, CDR2 YFSETQ. J lost 3 bases, V lost 4 bases, and 3 bases had no gene match. This CDR3 has 13 amino acids.

This chain connects TRBV27 to TRBJ1-5; no clear D. The CDR3 length is 13 residues. V was shortened by 3 bases and J by 10 bases, with 13 bases between the two germline ends. Germline V lookup: CDR1 MNHEY, CDR2 SMNVEV (reference sequence). The DNA of the CDR3 is TGTGCCAGCAGTTTGACGGACTTATTTCCCCAGCATTTT. Amino acid sequence: CASSLTDLFPQHF.

The chain has TRBV5-4 and TRBJ1-1; a weak D match, TRBD1 (6 bases). V gave up 2 bases and J gave up 1 base, with 12 bases separating them. Germline loops: CDR1 SGHNT, CDR2 YYREEE (reference sequence). The CDR3 totals 15 residues. This CDR3 reads CASSLIGTSNTEAFF. DNA for the CDR3: TGTGCCAGCAGCTTAATTGGGACATCGAACACTGAAGCTTTCTTT.

V is TRBV10-3 and J is TRBJ2-5; maybe TRBD2 (6 bases). Germline CDR1 reads ENHRY; CDR2 reads SYGVKD. The V and J ends lost 3 bases and 2 bases respectively, with 16 bases between them. This CDR3 comprises 16 residues. The CDR3 spells CAISDLGRSPQETQYF. CDR3 nucleotide sequence: TGTGCCATCAGTGACTTAGGGAGGTCACCGCAAGAGACCCAGTACTTC.

This chain joins TRBV15 and TRBJ2-1, with a possible D match to TRBD1 (5 bases). The CDR3 loop spans 12 amino acids. Trimming stripped 3 bases from V and 10 bases from J, with 10 bases between. Germline V gene data show CDR1 as LNHNV and CDR2 as YYDKDF (reference sequence). In DNA, the CDR3 is TGTGCCACCAGCAGGCCCAACAGGGAGCAGTTCTTC. Translation: CATSRPNREQFF.

This chain connects TRBV18 to TRBJ1-1, with 8 bases fitting TRBD1. CDR1 is KGHSH and CDR2 is LQKENI in the germline V gene. CDR3 length: 14 amino acids. The V and J ends lost 2 bases and 7 bases, in that order; junction bases with no gene match: 6. CDR3 in amino acids: CASSPGDDRGEAFF. CDR3 in DNA: TGTGCCAGCTCACCAGGGGACGACAGGGGTGAAGCTTTCTTT.

The chain is built from TRBV27 and TRBJ2-6; 9 positions match TRBD2. With 5 bases clipped from V and 2 bases from J, the junction kept 10 bases outside the gene matches. The germline gives CDR1 MNHEY, CDR2 SMNVEV (reference sequence). The CDR3 extends over 18 amino acids. CDR3 amino acids: CASSTPVSGRPGANVLTF. The CDR3 DNA reads TGTGCCAGCAGTACCCCGGTTAGCGGGAGACCTGGGGCCAACGTCCTGACTTTC.